Only one count was recorded for the clone carrying this T cell receptor (beta chain). Its target is not known. Regarding time point: newly diagnosed GD, antithyroid drugs for less than 3 months. There was RNA extracted from PBMCs, and the TCR library was made from it. In building TCR beta libraries, iRepertoire HTBI primers were used together with Arm-PCR of CDR3 regions. TCRdb independently ran MiXCR on the multiplex PCR reads; one entry per CDR3 protein. The data hold approximately 350,000 distinct CDR3 sequences, with about 12% observed a single time. The sample belongs to a study of regulatory T cells in long-lasting Graves disease. The overall study: Duration of antithyroid drug therapy among newly diagnosed Graves' patients was under 3 months. The study, taken as a whole, reports: TRBV28, TRBJ1-2 and TRBJ2-5 were favored in persistent disease. Less diverse TCR repertoires were seen in persistent Graves' patients than in newly diagnosed ones.

The V gene end was trimmed by 1 base and the J gene end by 4 bases; junction bases not matched to a gene: 6. CDR3 length: 17 amino acids. The germline V gene encodes CDR1 LGHNA and CDR2 YSLEER. This sample also appeared in a second study, on T cells in Graves' hyperthyroidism and ophthalmopathy.

This receptor was obtained from a woman aged 18 to 35 with Graves disease. The starting material was peripheral blood mononuclear cells (PBMCs), obtained at new diagnosis, from a patient treated with antithyroid drugs. The chain recombines TRBV4-3 with TRBJ2-3; 12 bases agree with TRBD2. The CDR3 reads CASSQALAGGPPDTQYF. In DNA, the CDR3 is TGCGCCAGCAGCCAAGCCCTAGCGGGAGGGCCCCCAGATACGCAGTATTTT.